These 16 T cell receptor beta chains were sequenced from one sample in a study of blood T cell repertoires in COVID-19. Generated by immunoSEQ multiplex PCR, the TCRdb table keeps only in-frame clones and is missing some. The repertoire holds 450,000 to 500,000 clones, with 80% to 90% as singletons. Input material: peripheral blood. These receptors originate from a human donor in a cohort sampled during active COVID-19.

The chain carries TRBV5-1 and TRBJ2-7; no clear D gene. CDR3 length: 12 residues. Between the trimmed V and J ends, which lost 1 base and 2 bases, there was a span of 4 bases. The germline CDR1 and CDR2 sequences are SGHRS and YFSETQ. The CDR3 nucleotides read TGCGCCAGCAGCTTGTACACCTACGAGCAGTACTTC. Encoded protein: CASSLYTYEQYF. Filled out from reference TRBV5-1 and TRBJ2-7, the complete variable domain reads KAGVTQTPRYLIKTRGQQVTLSCSPISGHRSVSWYQQTPGQGLQFLFEYFSETQRNKGNFPGRFSGRQFSNSRSEMNVSTLELGDSALYLCASSLYTYEQYFGPGTRLTVT.

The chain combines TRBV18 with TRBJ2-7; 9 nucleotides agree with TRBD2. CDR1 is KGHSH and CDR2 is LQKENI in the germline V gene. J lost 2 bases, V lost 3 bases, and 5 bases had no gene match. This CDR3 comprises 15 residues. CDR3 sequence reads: CASSPGAGGPYEQYF. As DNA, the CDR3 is TGTGCCAGCTCACCGGGGGCGGGAGGGCCCTACGAGCAGTACTTC.

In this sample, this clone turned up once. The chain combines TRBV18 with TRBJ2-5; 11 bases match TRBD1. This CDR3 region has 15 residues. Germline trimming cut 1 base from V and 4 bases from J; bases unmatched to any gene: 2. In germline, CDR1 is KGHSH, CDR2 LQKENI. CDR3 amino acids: CASSPRDRGGETQYF. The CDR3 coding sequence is TGTGCCAGCTCACCACGGGACAGGGGGGGAGAGACCCAGTACTTC.

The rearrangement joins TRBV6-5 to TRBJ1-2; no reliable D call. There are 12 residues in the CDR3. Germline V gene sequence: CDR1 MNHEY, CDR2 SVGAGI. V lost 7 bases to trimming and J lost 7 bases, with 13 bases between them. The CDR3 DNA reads TGTGCCAGCAAAGTCCCCTCCGGTGGCTACACCTTC. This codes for CASKVPSGGYTF.

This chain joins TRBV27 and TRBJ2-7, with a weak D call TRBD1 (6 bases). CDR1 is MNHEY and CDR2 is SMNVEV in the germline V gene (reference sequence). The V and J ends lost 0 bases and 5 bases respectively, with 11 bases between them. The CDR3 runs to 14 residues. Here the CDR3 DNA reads TGTGCCAGCAGTTTATCCGGTAACAGGGACGAGCAGTACTTC. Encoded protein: CASSLSGNRDEQYF.

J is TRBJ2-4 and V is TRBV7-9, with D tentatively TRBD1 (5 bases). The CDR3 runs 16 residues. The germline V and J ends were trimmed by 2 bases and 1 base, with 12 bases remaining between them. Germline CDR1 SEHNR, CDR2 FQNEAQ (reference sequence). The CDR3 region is CASSLSQGPAKNIQYF. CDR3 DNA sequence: TGTGCCAGCAGCTTAAGTCAGGGCCCGGCCAAAAACATTCAGTACTTC. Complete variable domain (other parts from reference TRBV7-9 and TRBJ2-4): DTGVSQNPRHKITKRGQNVTFRCDPISEHNRLYWYRQTLGQGPEFLTYFQNEAQLEKSRLLSDRFSAERPKGSFSTLEIQRTEQGDSAMYLCASSLSQGPAKNIQYFGAGTRLSVL.

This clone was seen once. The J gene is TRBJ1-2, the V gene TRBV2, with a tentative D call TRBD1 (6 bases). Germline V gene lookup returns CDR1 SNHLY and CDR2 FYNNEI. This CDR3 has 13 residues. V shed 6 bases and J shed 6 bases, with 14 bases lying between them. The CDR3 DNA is TGTGCCAGCAGGACGAACAGGGACCATGGCTACACCTTC. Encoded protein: CASRTNRDHGYTF.

The CDR3 DNA reads as TGCGCCAGCAGCCTGAGGGCCCCGGGAGACGAGCAGTACTTC. The encoded protein is CASSLRAPGDEQYF. The rearrangement joins TRBV4-1 to TRBJ2-7, with D possibly being TRBD2 (6 bases). The CDR3 runs 14 residues. V was clipped by 4 bases and J by 5 bases, with 15 bases between them. Looked up from germline, CDR1 is MGHRA and CDR2 is YSYEKL.

The CDR3 loop is CASSPSSSGGWETQYF. DNA for the CDR3: TGTGCCAGCAGTCCATCGTCTAGCGGGGGATGGGAGACCCAGTACTTC. The chain combines TRBV2 with TRBJ2-5, with 10 bases that match TRBD2. Germline V gene data show CDR1 as SNHLY and CDR2 as FYNNEI. Trimming at V came to 5 bases and at J to 5 bases, leaving 11 bases not matched to a gene. The CDR3 sequence is 16 residues long.

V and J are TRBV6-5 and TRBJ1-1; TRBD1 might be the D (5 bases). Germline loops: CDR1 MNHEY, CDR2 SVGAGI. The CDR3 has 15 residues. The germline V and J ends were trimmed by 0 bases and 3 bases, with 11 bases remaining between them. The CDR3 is CASSYSWTYYTEAFF. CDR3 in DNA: TGTGCCAGCAGTTACTCGTGGACATATTACACTGAAGCTTTCTTT.

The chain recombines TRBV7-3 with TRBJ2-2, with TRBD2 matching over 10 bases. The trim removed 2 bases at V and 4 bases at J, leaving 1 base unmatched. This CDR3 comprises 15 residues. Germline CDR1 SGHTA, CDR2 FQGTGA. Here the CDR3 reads CASSLVAGGTGELFF. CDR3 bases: TGTGCCAGCAGCTTAGTAGCGGGAGGCACCGGGGAGCTGTTTTTT.

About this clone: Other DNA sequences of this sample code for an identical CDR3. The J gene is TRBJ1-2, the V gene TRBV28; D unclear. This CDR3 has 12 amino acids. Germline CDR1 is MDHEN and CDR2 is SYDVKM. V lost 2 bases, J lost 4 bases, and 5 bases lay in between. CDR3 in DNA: TGTGCCAGCAGTTTAGAGGGCTATGGCTACACCTTC. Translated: CASSLEGYGYTF.

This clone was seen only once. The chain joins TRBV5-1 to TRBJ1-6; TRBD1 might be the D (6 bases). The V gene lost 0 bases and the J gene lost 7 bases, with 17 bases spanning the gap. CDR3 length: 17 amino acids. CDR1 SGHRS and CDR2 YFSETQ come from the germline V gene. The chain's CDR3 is CASSLEGVGQGNSPLHF. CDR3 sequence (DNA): TGCGCCAGCAGCTTGGAAGGGGTTGGCCAGGGGAATTCACCCCTCCACTTT.

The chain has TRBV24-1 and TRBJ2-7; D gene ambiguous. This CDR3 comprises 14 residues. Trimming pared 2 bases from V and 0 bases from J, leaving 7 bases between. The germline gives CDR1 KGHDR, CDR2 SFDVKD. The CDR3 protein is CATSDSPRSYEQYF. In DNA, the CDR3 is TGTGCCACCAGTGATTCCCCTCGCTCCTACGAGCAGTACTTC.

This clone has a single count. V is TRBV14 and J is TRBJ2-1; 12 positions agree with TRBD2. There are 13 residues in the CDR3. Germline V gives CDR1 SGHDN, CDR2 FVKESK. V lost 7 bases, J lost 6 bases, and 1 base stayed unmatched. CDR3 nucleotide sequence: TGTGCCAGCAAACTAGCGGGGGGCAATGAGCAGTTCTTC. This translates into CASKLAGGNEQFF.

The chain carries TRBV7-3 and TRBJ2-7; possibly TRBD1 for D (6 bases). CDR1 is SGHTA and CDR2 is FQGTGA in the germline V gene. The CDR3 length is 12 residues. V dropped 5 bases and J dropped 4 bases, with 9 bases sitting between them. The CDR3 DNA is TGTGCCAGCAGCCCAACAGGGTACGAGCAGTACTTC. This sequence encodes CASSPTGYEQYF.